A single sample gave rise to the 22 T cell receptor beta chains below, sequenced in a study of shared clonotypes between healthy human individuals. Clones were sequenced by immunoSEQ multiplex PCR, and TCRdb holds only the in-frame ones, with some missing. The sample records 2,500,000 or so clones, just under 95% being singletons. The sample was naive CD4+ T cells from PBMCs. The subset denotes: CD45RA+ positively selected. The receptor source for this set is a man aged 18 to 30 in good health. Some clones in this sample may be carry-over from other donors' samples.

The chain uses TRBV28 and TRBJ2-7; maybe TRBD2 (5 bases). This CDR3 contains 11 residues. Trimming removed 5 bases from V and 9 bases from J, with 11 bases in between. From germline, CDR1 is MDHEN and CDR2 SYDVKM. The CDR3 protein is CASSRELGQYF. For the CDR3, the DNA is TGTGCCAGCAGTAGGGAGCTCGGGCAGTACTTC.

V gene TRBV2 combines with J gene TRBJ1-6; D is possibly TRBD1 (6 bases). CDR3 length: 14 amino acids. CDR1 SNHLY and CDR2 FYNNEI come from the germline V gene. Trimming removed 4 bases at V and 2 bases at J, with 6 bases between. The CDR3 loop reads CASSGTAYNSPLHF. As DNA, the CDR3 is TGTGCCAGCAGTGGGACAGCCTATAATTCACCCCTCCACTTT.

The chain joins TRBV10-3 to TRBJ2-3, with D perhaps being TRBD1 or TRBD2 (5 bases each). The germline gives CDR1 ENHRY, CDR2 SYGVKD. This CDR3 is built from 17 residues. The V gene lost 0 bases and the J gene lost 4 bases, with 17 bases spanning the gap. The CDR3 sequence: CAISESSGALVPDTQYF. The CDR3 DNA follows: TGTGCCATCAGTGAGTCGTCCGGGGCCCTAGTTCCAGATACGCAGTATTTT.

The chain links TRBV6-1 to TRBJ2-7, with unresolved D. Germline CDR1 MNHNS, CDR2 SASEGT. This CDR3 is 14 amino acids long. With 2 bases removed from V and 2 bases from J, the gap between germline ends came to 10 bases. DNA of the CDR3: TGTGCCAGCAGTGAATCCGACCGTCCCTACGAGCAGTACTTC. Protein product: CASSESDRPYEQYF.

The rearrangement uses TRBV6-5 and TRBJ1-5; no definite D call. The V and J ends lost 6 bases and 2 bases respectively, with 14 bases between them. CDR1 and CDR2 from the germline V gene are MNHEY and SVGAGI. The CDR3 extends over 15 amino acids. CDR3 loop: CASRGNSLGNQPQHF. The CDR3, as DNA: TGTGCCAGCAGGGGGAACTCCCTGGGCAATCAGCCCCAGCATTTT.

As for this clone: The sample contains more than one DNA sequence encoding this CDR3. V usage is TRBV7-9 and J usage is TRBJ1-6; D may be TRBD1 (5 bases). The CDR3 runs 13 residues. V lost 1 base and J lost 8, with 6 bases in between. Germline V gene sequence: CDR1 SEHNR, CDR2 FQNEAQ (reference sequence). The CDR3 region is CASSLGGDSPLHF. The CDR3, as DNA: TGTGCCAGCAGCTTAGGGGGCGATTCACCCCTCCACTTT.

The CDR3 coding sequence is TGTGCCAGCAGTACACAGGGACCGAACACTGAAGCTTTCTTT. Translated, it gives CASSTQGPNTEAFF. V usage is TRBV2 and J usage is TRBJ1-1; D is possibly TRBD1 (6 bases). Germline V gene sequence: CDR1 SNHLY, CDR2 FYNNEI. This CDR3 has 14 residues. V lost 5 bases and J 1 base, leaving 11 bases between the germline ends. The full variable domain, rest sourced from reference TRBV2 and TRBJ1-1, is EPEVTQTPSHQVTQMGQEVILRCVPISNHLYFYWYRQILGQKVEFLVSFYNNEISEKSEIFDDQFSVERPDGSNFTLKIRSTKLEDSAMYFCASSTQGPNTEAFFGQGTRLTVV.

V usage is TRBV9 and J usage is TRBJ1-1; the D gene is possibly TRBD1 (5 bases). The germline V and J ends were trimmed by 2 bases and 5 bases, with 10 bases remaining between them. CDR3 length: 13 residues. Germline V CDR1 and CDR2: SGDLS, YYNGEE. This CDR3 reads CASSVRVRTEAFF. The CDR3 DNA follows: TGTGCCAGCAGCGTCAGGGTTCGGACTGAAGCTTTCTTT.

The CDR3 coding sequence is TGTGCCAGCACGAGAAGGGCACTGAATCAGCCCCAGCATTTT. Protein sequence: CASTRRALNQPQHF. The J gene is TRBJ1-5, the V gene TRBV19; the D is unclear. The CDR3 has 14 amino acids. Trimming stripped 9 bases from V and 4 bases from J, with 16 bases between. Looked up from germline, CDR1 is LNHDA and CDR2 is SQIVND (reference sequence).

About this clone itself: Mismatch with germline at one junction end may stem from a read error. CDR3 DNA: TGTGCCAGCAGTCTCATCGACAGGGTCGACTTC. Translation: CASSLIDRVDF. The V call is TRBV28, the J call TRBJ1-2, with 7 bases lining up with TRBD1. The CDR3 covers 11 residues. The germline gives CDR1 MDHEN, CDR2 SYDVKM.

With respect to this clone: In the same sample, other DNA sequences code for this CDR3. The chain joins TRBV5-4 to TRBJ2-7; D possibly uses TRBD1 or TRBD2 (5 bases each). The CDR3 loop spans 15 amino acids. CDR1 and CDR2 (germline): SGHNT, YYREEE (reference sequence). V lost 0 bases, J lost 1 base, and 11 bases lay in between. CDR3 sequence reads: CASSLDPGSSYEQYF. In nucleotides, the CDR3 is TGTGCCAGCAGCTTGGACCCAGGGAGTTCCTACGAGCAGTACTTC.

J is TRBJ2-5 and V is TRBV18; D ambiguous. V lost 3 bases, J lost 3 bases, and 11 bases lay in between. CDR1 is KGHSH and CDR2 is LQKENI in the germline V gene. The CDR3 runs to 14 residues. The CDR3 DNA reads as TGTGCCAGCTCACCTGGGGTCAAGGAAGAGACCCAGTACTTC. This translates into CASSPGVKEETQYF.

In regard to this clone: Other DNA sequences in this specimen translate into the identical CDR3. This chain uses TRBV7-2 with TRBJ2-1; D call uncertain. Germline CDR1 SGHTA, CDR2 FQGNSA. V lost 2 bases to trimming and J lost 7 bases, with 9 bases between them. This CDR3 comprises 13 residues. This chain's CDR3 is CASSLIVGNEQFF. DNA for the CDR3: TGTGCCAGCAGCTTAATCGTGGGAAATGAGCAGTTCTTC.

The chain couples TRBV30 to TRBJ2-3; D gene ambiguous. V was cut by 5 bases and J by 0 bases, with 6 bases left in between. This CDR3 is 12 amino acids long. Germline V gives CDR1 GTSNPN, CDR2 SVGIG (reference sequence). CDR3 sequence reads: CAWAPSTDTQYF. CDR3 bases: TGTGCCTGGGCCCCTAGCACAGATACGCAGTATTTT.

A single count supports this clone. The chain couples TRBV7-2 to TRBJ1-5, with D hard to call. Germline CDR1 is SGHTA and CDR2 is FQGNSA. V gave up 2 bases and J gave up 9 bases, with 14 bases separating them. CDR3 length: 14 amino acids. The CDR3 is CASSLSVWGGPQHF. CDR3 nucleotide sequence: TGTGCCAGCAGCTTATCGGTTTGGGGAGGGCCCCAGCATTTT.

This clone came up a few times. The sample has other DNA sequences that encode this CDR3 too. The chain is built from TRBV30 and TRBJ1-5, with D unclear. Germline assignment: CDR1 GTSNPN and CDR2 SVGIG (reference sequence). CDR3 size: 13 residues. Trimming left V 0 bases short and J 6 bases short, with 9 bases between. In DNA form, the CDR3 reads TGTGCCTGGAGTGTTGAGGGAAGTCAGCCCCAGCATTTT. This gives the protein CAWSVEGSQPQHF.

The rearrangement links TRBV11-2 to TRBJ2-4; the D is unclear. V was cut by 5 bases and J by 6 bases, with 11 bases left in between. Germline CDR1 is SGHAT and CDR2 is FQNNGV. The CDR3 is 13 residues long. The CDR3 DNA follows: TGTGCCAGCAGCCAAGTGATACGAAACATTCAGTACTTC. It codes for CASSQVIRNIQYF. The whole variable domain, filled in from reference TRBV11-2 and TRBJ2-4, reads EAGVAQSPRYKIIEKRQSVAFWCNPISGHATLYWYQQILGQGPKLLIQFQNNGVVDDSQLPKDRFSAERLKGVDSTLKIQPAKLEDSAVYLCASSQVIRNIQYFGAGTRLSVL.

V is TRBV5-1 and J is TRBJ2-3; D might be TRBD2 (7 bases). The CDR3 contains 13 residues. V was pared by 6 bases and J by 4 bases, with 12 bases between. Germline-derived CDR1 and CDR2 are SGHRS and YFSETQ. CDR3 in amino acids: CASKPGGPDTQYF. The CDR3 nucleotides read TGCGCCAGCAAACCCGGGGGGCCAGATACGCAGTATTTT.

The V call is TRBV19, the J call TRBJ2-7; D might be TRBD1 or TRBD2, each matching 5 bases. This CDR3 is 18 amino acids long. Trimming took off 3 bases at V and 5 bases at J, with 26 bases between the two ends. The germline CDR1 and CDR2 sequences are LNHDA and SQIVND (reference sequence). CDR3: CASSMLPFSRGMFHEQYF. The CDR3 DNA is TGTGCCAGTAGTATGCTCCCTTTCTCGAGGGGCATGTTCCACGAGCAGTACTTC.

CDR3: CASSPGQGRDGYTF. CDR3 coding DNA: TGTGCCAGCTCACCAGGACAGGGGAGGGATGGCTACACCTTC. V and J are TRBV18 and TRBJ1-2, with 9 bases lining up with TRBD1. Germline V gene sequence: CDR1 KGHSH, CDR2 LQKENI. V lost 2 bases, J lost 6 bases, and 4 bases stayed unmatched. The CDR3 extends over 14 amino acids.

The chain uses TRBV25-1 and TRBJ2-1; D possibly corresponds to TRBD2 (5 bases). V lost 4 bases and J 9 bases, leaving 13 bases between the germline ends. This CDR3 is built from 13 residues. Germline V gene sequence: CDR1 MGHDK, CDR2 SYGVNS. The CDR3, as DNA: TGTGCCAGCAGTGCCCAGGACGGGGTTGAGCAGTTCTTC. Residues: CASSAQDGVEQFF.

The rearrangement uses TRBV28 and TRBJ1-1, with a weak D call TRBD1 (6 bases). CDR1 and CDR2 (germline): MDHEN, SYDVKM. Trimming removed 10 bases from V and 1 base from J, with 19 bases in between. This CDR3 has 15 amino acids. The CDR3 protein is CAIGPPGVRNTEAFF. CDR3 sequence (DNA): TGTGCCATCGGTCCCCCAGGGGTACGGAACACTGAAGCTTTCTTT.